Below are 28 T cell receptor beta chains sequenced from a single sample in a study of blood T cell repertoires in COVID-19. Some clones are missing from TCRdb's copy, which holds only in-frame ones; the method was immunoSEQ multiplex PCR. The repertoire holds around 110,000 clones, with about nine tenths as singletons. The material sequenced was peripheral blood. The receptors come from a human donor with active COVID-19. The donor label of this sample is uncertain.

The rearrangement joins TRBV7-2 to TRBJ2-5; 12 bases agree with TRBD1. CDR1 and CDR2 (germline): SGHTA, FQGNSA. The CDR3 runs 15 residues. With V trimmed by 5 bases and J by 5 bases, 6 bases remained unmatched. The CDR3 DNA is TGTGCCAGCAGCCCGGGGGACAGGGGGCTGGAGACCCAGTACTTC. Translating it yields CASSPGDRGLETQYF. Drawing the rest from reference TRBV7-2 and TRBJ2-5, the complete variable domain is GAGVSQSPSNKVTEKGKDVELRCDPISGHTALYWYRQSLGQGLEFLIYFQGNSAPDKSGLPSDRFSAERTGGSVSTLTIQRTQQEDSAVYLCASSPGDRGLETQYFGPGTRLLVL.

The CDR3 loop is CASSPGLVFNEQYF. The CDR3 DNA is TGTGCCAGCAGCCCCGGACTAGTTTTCAACGAGCAGTACTTC. The gene calls are TRBV16 and TRBJ2-7; TRBD2 matches at 7 bases. The CDR3 extends over 14 amino acids. After removal of 4 bases from V and 5 bases from J, the junction contained 8 bases not matched to a gene. Per germline, CDR1 KGHSY and CDR2 FQNENV. The full variable domain, completed using reference TRBV16 and TRBJ2-7, is GEEVAQTPKHLVRGEGQKAKLYCAPIKGHSYVFWYQQVLKNEFKFLISFQNENVFDETGMPKERFSAKCLPNSPCSLEIQATKLEDSAVYFCASSPGLVFNEQYFGPGTRLTVT.

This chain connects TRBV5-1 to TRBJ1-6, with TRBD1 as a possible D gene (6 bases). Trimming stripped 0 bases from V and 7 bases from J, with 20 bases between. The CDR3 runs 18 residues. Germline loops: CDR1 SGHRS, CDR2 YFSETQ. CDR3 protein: CASSLELSRAGANSPLHF. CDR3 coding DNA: TGCGCCAGCAGCTTGGAATTGTCGCGGGCAGGGGCGAATTCACCCCTCCACTTT.

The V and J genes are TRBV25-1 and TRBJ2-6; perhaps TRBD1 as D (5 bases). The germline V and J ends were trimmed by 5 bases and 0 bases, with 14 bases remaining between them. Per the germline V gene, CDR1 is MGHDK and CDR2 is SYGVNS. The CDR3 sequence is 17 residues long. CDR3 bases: TGTGCCAGCAGTCTAACCGGACACCTCTCTGGGGCCAACGTCCTGACTTTC. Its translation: CASSLTGHLSGANVLTF.

CDR3 bases: TGCGCCAGCAGCCAAGATGGACAGCGAATGAACTATGGCTACACCTTC. Translated: CASSQDGQRMNYGYTF. V usage is TRBV4-1 and J usage is TRBJ1-2, with D possibly matching TRBD1 (6 bases). Looked up from germline, CDR1 is MGHRA and CDR2 is YSYEKL. The V end lost 0 bases, the J end lost 2 bases, and 13 bases lay between the germline ends. CDR3 length: 16 residues.

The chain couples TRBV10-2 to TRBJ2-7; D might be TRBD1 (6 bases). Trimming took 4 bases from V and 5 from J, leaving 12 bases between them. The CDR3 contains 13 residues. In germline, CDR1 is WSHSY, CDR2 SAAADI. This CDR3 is CASSATGINEQYF. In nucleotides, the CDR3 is TGCGCCAGCAGTGCTACAGGGATAAACGAGCAGTACTTC.

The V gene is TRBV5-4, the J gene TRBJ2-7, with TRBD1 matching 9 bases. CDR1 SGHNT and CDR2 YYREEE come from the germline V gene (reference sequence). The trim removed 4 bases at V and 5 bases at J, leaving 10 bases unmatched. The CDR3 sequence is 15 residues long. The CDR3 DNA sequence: TGTGCCAGCAGCCCCGACGGGACAGGGCTCCACGAGCAGTACTTC. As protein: CASSPDGTGLHEQYF. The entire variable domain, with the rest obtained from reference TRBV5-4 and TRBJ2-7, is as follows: ETGVTQSPTHLIKTRGQQVTLRCSSQSGHNTVSWYQQALGQGPQFIFQYYREEENGRGNFPPRFSGLQFPNYSSELNVNALELDDSALYLCASSPDGTGLHEQYFGPGTRLTVT.

The CDR3 DNA reads TGTGCCAGCAGTTACGCGGGGACCTACGAGCAGTACTTC. Its translation is CASSYAGTYEQYF. V gene TRBV6-2 or TRBV6-3 combines with J gene TRBJ2-7, with D perhaps matching TRBD2 (6 bases). The CDR3 is made up of 13 amino acids. Per germline, CDR1 MNHEY and CDR2 SVGEGT. Trimming removed 2 bases at V and 2 bases at J, with 7 bases between.

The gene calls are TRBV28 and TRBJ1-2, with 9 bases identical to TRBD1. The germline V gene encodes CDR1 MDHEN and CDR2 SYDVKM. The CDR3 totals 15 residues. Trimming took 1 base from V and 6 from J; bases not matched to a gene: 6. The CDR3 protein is CASSLLGTGSNGYTF. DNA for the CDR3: TGTGCCAGCAGTTTATTAGGGACAGGGTCGAATGGCTACACCTTC.

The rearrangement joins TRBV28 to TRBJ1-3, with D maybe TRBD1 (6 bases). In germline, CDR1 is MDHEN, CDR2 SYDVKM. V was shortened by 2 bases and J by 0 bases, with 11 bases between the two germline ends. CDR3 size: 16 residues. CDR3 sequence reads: CASSLAQGLSGNTIYF. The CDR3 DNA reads TGTGCCAGCAGTTTAGCACAGGGCCTCTCTGGAAACACCATATATTTT.

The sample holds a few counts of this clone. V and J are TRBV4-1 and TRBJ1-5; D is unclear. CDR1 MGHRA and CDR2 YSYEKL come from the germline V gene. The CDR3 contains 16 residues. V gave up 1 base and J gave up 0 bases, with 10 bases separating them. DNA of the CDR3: TGCGCCAGCAGCCAAGGACACCCCTATAGCAATCAGCCCCAGCATTTT. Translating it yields CASSQGHPYSNQPQHF.

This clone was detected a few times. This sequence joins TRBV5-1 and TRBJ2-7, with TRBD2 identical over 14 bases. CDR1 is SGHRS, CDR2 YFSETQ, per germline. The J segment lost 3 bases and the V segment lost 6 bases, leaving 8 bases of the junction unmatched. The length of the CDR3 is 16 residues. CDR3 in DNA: TGCGCCAGCACCAGGACTAGCGGGGGGATTGGCTACGAGCAGTACTTC. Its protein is CASTRTSGGIGYEQYF.

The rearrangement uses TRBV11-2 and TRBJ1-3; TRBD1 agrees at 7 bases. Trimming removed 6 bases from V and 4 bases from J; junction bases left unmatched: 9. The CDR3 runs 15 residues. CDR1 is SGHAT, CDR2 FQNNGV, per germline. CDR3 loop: CASRPIQGDGNTIYF. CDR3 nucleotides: TGTGCCAGCAGGCCCATCCAGGGGGACGGAAACACCATATATTTT.

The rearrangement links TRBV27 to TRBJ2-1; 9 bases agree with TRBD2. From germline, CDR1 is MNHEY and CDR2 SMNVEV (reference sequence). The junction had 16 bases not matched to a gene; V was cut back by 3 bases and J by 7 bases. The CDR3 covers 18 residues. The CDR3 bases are TGTGCCAGCAGTTTGGGTTTAAGCGGGGGGCCGGGGCCTAATGAGCAGTTCTTC. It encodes CASSLGLSGGPGPNEQFF.

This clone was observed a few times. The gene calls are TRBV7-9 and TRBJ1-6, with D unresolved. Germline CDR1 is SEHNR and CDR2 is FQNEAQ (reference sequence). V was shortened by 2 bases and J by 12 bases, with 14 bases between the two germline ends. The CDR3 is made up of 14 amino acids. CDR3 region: CASSLLGSSGPLHF. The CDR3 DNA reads TGTGCCAGCAGCTTATTAGGCTCCAGCGGACCCCTCCACTTT.

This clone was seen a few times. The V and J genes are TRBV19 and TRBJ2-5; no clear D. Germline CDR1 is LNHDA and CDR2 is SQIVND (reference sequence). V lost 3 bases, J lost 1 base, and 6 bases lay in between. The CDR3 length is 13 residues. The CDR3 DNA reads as TGTGCCAGTAGTATTCGTCCCCAAGAGACCCAGTACTTC. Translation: CASSIRPQETQYF.

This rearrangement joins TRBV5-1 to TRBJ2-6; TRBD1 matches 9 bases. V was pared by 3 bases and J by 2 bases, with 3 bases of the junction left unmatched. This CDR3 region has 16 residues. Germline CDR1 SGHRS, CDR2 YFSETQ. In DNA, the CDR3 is TGCGCCAGCAGCTCGGACAGGGGTACTGGGGCCAACGTCCTGACTTTC. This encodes CASSSDRGTGANVLTF.

The CDR3: CASSQDWMGADKAFF. CDR3 nucleotides: TGCGCCAGCAGCCAAGATTGGATGGGGGCCGATAAGGCTTTCTTT. The chain combines TRBV4-3 with TRBJ1-1, with TRBD1 as a possible D gene (6 bases). Trimming cost V 0 bases and J 11 bases, with 19 bases left between them. The germline gives CDR1 LGHNA, CDR2 YSLEER. The CDR3 totals 15 residues.

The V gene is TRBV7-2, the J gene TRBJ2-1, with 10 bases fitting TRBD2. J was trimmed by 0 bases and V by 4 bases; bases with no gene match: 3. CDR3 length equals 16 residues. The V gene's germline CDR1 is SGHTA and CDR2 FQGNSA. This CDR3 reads CASSWTSGSSYNEQFF. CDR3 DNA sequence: TGTGCCAGCAGCTGGACTAGCGGAAGCTCCTACAATGAGCAGTTCTTC.

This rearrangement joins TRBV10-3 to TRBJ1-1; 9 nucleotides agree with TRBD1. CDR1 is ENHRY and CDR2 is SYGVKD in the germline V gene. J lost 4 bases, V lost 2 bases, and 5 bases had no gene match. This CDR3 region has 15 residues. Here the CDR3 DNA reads TGTGCCATCAGTGAGCCGGGACAGGGTAGCACTGAAGCTTTCTTT. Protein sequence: CAISEPGQGSTEAFF.

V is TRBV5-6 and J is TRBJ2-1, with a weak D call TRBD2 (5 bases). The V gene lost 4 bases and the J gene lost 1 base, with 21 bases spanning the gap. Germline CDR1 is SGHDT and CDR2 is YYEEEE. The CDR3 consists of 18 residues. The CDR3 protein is CASSRPGSWSPSYNEQFF. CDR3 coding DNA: TGTGCCAGCAGCCGGCCGGGGTCCTGGTCCCCTTCCTACAATGAGCAGTTCTTC.

The CDR3 region is CASSFRTSTQTETQYF. The CDR3 region has the DNA TGTGCCAGCAGTTTCCGGACTAGCACGCAGACGGAGACCCAGTACTTC. The chain carries TRBV6-6 and TRBJ2-5; 8 nucleotides match TRBD2. The CDR3 consists of 16 residues. V was clipped by 4 bases and J by 5 bases; unmatched bases: 12. The germline CDR1 and CDR2 sequences are MNHNY and SVGAGI (reference sequence).

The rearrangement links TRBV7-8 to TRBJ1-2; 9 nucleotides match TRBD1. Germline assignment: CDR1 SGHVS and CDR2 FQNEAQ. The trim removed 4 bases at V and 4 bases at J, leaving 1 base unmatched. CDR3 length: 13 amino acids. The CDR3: CASSSGQGYGYTF. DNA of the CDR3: TGTGCCAGCAGCTCGGGACAGGGCTATGGCTACACCTTC.

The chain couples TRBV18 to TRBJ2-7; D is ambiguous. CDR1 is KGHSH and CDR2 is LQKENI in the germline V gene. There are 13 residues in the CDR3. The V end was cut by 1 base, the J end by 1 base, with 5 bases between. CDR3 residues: CASSPQESYEQYF. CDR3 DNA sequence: TGTGCCAGCTCACCACAGGAGTCCTACGAGCAGTACTTC. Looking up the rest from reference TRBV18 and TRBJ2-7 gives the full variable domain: NAGVMQNPRHLVRRRGQEARLRCSPMKGHSHVYWYRQLPEEGLKFMVYLQKENIIDESGMPKERFSAEFPKEGPSILRIQQVVRGDSAAYFCASSPQESYEQYFGPGTRLTVT.

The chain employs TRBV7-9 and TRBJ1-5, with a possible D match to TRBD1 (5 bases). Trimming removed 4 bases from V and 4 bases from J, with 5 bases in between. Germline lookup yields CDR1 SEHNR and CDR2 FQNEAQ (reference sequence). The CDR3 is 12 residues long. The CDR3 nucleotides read TGTGCCAGCAGCTCAGGGAATCAGCCCCAGCATTTT. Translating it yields CASSSGNQPQHF.

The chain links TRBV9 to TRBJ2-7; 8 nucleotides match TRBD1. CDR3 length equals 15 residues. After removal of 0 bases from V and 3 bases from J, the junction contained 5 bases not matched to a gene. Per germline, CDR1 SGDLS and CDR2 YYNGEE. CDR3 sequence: CASSVAGQGNYEQYF. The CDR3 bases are TGTGCCAGCAGCGTAGCAGGACAGGGAAACTACGAGCAGTACTTC.

As DNA, the CDR3 is TGTGCCAGCAGCCCAACGGGACAGGGTTACACTGAAGCTTTCTTT. As protein: CASSPTGQGYTEAFF. The V call is TRBV5-4, the J call TRBJ1-1; the match to TRBD1 covers 9 bases. The trim removed 4 bases at V and 3 bases at J, leaving 7 bases unmatched. The germline V gene encodes CDR1 SGHNT and CDR2 YYREEE (reference sequence). The CDR3 has 15 residues. Looking up the rest from reference TRBV5-4 and TRBJ1-1 gives the full variable domain: ETGVTQSPTHLIKTRGQQVTLRCSSQSGHNTVSWYQQALGQGPQFIFQYYREEENGRGNFPPRFSGLQFPNYSSELNVNALELDDSALYLCASSPTGQGYTEAFFGQGTRLTVV.

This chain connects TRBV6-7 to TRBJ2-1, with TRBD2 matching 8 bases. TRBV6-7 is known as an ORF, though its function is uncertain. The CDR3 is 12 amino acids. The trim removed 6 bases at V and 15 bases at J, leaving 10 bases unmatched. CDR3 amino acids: CASSSGGEFRFF. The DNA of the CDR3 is TGTGCCAGCAGCTCCGGGGGGGAGTTTAGGTTCTTC.